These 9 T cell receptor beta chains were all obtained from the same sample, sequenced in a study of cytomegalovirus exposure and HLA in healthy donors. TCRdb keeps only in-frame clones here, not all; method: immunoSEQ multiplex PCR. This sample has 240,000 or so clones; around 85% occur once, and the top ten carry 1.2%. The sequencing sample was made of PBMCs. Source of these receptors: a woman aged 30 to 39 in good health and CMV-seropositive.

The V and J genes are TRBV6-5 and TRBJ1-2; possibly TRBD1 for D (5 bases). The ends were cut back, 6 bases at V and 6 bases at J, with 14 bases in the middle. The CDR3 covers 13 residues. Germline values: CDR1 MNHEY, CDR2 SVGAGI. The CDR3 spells CASRGPPPNGYTF. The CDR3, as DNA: TGTGCCAGCAGGGGGCCGCCCCCGAATGGCTACACCTTC.

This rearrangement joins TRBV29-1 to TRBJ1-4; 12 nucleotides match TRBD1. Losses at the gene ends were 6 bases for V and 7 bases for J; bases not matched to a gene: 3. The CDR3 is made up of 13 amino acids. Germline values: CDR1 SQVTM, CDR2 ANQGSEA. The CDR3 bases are TGCAGCGTAGGGACAGGGGGCAGTGAAAAACTGTTTTTT. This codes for CSVGTGGSEKLFF.

CDR3 sequence (DNA): TGTGCCAGCAGCGGCCTTAATGAGCAGTTCTTC. It is translated as CASSGLNEQFF. The gene calls are TRBV11-2 and TRBJ2-1; D gene ambiguous. The CDR3 is 11 residues long. Germline CDR1 and CDR2: SGHAT and FQNNGV. V was clipped by 5 bases and J by 7 bases, with 6 bases between them.

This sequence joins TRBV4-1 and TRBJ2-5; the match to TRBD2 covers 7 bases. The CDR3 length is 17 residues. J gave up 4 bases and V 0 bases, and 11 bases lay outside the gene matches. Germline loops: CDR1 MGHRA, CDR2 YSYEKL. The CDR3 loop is CASSQDLLGEGGETQYF. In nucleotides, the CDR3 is TGCGCCAGCAGCCAAGATCTCTTGGGGGAGGGAGGAGAGACCCAGTACTTC.

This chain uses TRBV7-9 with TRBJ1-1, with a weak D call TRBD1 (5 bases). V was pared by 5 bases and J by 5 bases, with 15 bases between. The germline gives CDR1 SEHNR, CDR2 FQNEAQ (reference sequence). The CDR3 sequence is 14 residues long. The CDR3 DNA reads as TGTGCCAGCAGCCGGGTCGGCAGGGCTACTGAAGCTTTCTTT. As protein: CASSRVGRATEAFF.

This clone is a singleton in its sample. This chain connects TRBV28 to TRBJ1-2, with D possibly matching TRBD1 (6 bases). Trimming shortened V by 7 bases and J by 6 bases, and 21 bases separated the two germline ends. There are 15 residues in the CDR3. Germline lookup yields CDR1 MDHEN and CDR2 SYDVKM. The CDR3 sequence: CASIPQGQGFHGYTF. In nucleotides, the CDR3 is TGTGCCAGCATCCCTCAGGGGCAGGGATTTCATGGCTACACCTTC.

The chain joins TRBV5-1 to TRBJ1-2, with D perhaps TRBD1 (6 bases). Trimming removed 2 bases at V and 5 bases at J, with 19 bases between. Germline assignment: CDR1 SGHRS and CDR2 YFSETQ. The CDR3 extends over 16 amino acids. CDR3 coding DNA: TGCGCCAGCAGCTTACCACAGGGATGGGGGCTTTATGGCTACACCTTC. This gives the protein CASSLPQGWGLYGYTF.

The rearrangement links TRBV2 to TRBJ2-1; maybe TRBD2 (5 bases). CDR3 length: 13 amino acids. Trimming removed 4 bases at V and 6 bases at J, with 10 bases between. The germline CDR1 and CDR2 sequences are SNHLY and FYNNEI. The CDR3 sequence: CASSVRAPNEQFF. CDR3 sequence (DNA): TGTGCCAGCAGTGTGCGGGCGCCCAATGAGCAGTTCTTC.

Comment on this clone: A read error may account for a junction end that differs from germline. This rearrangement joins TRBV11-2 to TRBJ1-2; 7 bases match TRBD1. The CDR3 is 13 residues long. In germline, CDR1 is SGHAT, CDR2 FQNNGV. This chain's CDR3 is CASSSGGEGTVVF. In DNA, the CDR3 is TGTGCCAGCAGCTCCGGGGGAGAGGGGACAGTCGTCTTC.